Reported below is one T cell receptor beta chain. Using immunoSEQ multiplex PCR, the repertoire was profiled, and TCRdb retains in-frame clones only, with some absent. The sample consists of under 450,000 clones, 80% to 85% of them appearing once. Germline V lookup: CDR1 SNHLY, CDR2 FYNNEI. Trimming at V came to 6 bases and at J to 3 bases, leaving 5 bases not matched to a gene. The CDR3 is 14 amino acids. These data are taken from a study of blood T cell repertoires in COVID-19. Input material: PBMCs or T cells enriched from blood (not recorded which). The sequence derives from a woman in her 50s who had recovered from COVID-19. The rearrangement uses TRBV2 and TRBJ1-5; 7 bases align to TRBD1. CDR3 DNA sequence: TGTGCCAGCAGGGGGGACAGCCTCAATCAGCCCCAGCATTTT. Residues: CASRGDSLNQPQHF.